Below are 24 T cell receptor beta chains sequenced from a single sample in a study of cytomegalovirus exposure and HLA in healthy donors. Amplification used 60 Vbeta primers and 13 Jbeta primers. Clones were sequenced by immunoSEQ multiplex PCR, and TCRdb holds only the in-frame ones, with some missing. The sample has some 150,000 clones, roughly 76% seen once. Sequencing input: PBMCs. All receptors derive from a man younger than 35 in good health and CMV-seronegative.

This chain connects TRBV5-1 to TRBJ2-7; 11 positions agree with TRBD2. J was trimmed by 6 bases and V by 5 bases; bases with no gene match: 10. This CDR3 spans 15 amino acids. Germline CDR1 and CDR2: SGHRS and YFSETQ. CDR3 coding DNA: TGCGCCAGCAGACCAACCGGGACTAGCGGAGGCGAGCAGTACTTC. It translates to CASRPTGTSGGEQYF.

The chain employs TRBV15 and TRBJ1-1, with 9 bases matching TRBD1. V lost 8 bases to trimming and J lost 2 bases; unmatched junction nucleotides: 12. Germline V gives CDR1 LNHNV, CDR2 YYDKDF (reference sequence). This CDR3 is built from 16 residues. CDR3 residues: CATYWDRETSNTEAFF. CDR3 in DNA: TGTGCCACCTATTGGGACAGGGAAACTTCCAACACTGAAGCTTTCTTT.

V and J are TRBV6-1 and TRBJ1-2; 9 nucleotides align to TRBD1. The CDR3 totals 15 residues. Per the germline V gene, CDR1 is MNHNS and CDR2 is SASEGT. Trimming at V came to 7 bases and at J to 8 bases, leaving 14 bases not matched to a gene. The CDR3 here is CASNLPGQGLDGYTF. The CDR3 DNA sequence: TGTGCCAGCAACCTACCGGGACAGGGTCTGGACGGCTACACCTTC.

The chain is built from TRBV27 and TRBJ1-5; TRBD1 might be the D (6 bases). The CDR3 runs to 16 residues. Germline V gene lookup returns CDR1 MNHEY and CDR2 SMNVEV (reference sequence). The germline V and J ends were trimmed by 5 bases and 2 bases, with 16 bases remaining between them. CDR3 DNA sequence: TGTGCCAGCAGTCCTGACAGGAAAGGGGGCAATCAGCCCCAGCATTTT. The encoded protein is CASSPDRKGGNQPQHF.

The chain carries TRBV10-2 and TRBJ2-3; 7 bases are shared with TRBD1. Trimming took 5 bases from V and 0 from J; bases not matched to a gene: 5. The CDR3 contains 15 residues. CDR1 is WSHSY, CDR2 SAAADI, per germline. The CDR3 loop reads CASSPGTASTDTQYF. In DNA, the CDR3 is TGCGCCAGCAGTCCTGGGACAGCTAGCACAGATACGCAGTATTTT.

The J gene is TRBJ2-6, the V gene TRBV10-1, with D perhaps TRBD1 (6 bases). V gave up 3 bases and J gave up 2 bases, with 29 bases separating them. CDR3 length: 22 amino acids. The germline gives CDR1 WNHNN, CDR2 SYGVQD (reference sequence). The CDR3 spells CASSERAGTLNKGNAGANVLTF. Here the CDR3 DNA reads TGCGCCAGCAGTGAAAGAGCCGGGACACTTAACAAGGGGAACGCTGGGGCCAACGTCCTGACTTTC.

The genes are TRBV15 and TRBJ2-7; no reliable D call. V lost 3 bases, J lost 6 bases, and 21 bases lay in between. The CDR3 has 16 amino acids. CDR1 is LNHNV, CDR2 YYDKDF, per germline (reference sequence). The CDR3 is CATSSTLARSLREQYF. CDR3 DNA: TGTGCCACCAGCAGCACCCTGGCCAGGTCATTACGCGAGCAGTACTTC.

This sequence joins TRBV7-8 and TRBJ2-2; unclear D gene. Per germline, CDR1 SGHVS and CDR2 FQNEAQ. The CDR3 is 13 residues long. Trimming shortened V by 4 bases and J by 7 bases, and 10 bases separated the two germline ends. CDR3 coding DNA: TGTGCCAGCAGCTCCGCGGTTGGCGGGGAGCTGTTTTTT. This gives the protein CASSSAVGGELFF.

This chain connects TRBV4-2 to TRBJ2-2; TRBD2 matches 10 bases. The length of the CDR3 is 18 residues. CDR1 LGHNA and CDR2 YNFKEQ come from the germline V gene. The V gene end was trimmed by 1 base and the J gene end by 0 bases; junction bases not matched to a gene: 5. For the CDR3, the DNA is TGTGCCAGCAGCCAAGGGCCTAGCGGGGGCTCGAACACCGGGGAGCTGTTTTTT. Its translation: CASSQGPSGGSNTGELFF.

This chain links TRBV27 with TRBJ2-7; TRBD2 matches 15 bases. The CDR3 is made up of 17 amino acids. V gave up 3 bases and J gave up 3 bases; unmatched junction bases: 6. Germline V gene data show CDR1 as MNHEY and CDR2 as SMNVEV (reference sequence). The CDR3 sequence: CASSLGTSGRRGYEQYF. The DNA of the CDR3 is TGTGCCAGCAGTTTGGGGACTAGCGGGAGGCGTGGCTACGAGCAGTACTTC.

V gene TRBV7-3 combines with J gene TRBJ2-2; a possible D gene is TRBD1 (5 bases). The V gene's germline CDR1 is SGHTA and CDR2 FQGTGA. Trimming took off 2 bases at V and 5 bases at J, with 12 bases between the two ends. This CDR3 is 15 amino acids long. Written as DNA, the CDR3 is TGTGCCAGCAGCTTACGTCCAGGGAAGACCGGGGAGCTGTTTTTT. Amino acids: CASSLRPGKTGELFF.

This clone appeared a few times. This chain joins TRBV7-8 and TRBJ2-7, with a weak D call TRBD1 (5 bases). CDR1 and CDR2 (germline): SGHVS, FQNEAQ. The CDR3 is made up of 12 amino acids. V was trimmed by 3 bases and J by 7 bases, leaving 10 bases between them. The CDR3 loop is CASSFGRVEQYF. The CDR3 region has the DNA TGTGCCAGCAGCTTTGGCAGGGTTGAGCAGTACTTC.

The chain couples TRBV28 to TRBJ2-2; D is ambiguous. Between the trimmed V and J ends, which lost 5 bases and 2 bases, there was a span of 6 bases. Germline values: CDR1 MDHEN, CDR2 SYDVKM. This CDR3 is 13 amino acids long. The CDR3 DNA reads TGTGCCAGCAGTCTTCTTAACACCGGGGAGCTGTTTTTT. It translates to CASSLLNTGELFF.

The chain links TRBV6-5 to TRBJ1-5, with a tentative D call TRBD1 (5 bases). The CDR3 spans 14 residues. V lost 6 bases to trimming and J lost 7 bases, with 16 bases between them. Germline CDR1 and CDR2: MNHEY and SVGAGI. For the CDR3, the DNA is TGTGCCAGCAGCACCGGAGAACCAGGGCAGCCCCAGCATTTT. It specifies CASSTGEPGQPQHF.

Details on this clone: Other nucleotide sequences in the sample specify the same CDR3. The chain carries TRBV28 and TRBJ1-3, with D unclear. The V end lost 3 bases, the J end lost 0 bases, and 9 bases lay between the germline ends. Germline assignment: CDR1 MDHEN and CDR2 SYDVKM. The CDR3 is 15 amino acids. In DNA, the CDR3 is TGTGCCAGCAGTTTTCCAGGATCCTCTGGAAACACCATATATTTT. This translates into CASSFPGSSGNTIYF.

The rearrangement links TRBV28 to TRBJ2-4; D gene ambiguous. Trimming left V 5 bases short and J 8 bases short, with 13 bases between. This CDR3 contains 13 residues. CDR1 and CDR2 from the germline V gene are MDHEN and SYDVKM. The CDR3 loop reads CASSGTTEDIQYF. The CDR3 region has the DNA TGTGCCAGCAGTGGTACTACTGAGGACATTCAGTACTTC.

The chain employs TRBV5-4 and TRBJ2-3; 11 bases are shared with TRBD2. The CDR3 loop spans 16 amino acids. Germline CDR1 SGHNT, CDR2 YYREEE (reference sequence). With 4 bases clipped from V and 6 bases from J, the junction kept 10 bases outside the gene matches. The CDR3 nucleotides are TGTGCCAGCAGCCGCGGGGTAGCGGGGGGGAGGGATACGCAGTATTTT. Protein product: CASSRGVAGGRDTQYF.

This clone is medium-sized by share. The chain couples TRBV4-2 to TRBJ2-1; possibly TRBD2 for D (5 bases). Germline assignment: CDR1 LGHNA and CDR2 YNFKEQ. The CDR3 totals 15 residues. V lost 1 base and J lost 7, with 14 bases in between. CDR3 sequence (DNA): TGTGCCAGCAGCCAAGGGGTCGCCGGGGAAAATGAGCAGTTCTTC. Its protein product is CASSQGVAGENEQFF.

The gene calls are TRBV5-5 and TRBJ2-3, with TRBD2 matching over 11 bases. V lost 6 bases to trimming and J lost 2 bases; unmatched junction nucleotides: 5. Germline V gene data show CDR1 as SGHKS and CDR2 as YYEKEE (reference sequence). The CDR3 loop spans 15 amino acids. The DNA of the CDR3 is TGTGCCAGCAAACCGACTAGCGGGGACACAGATACGCAGTATTTT. Its translation is CASKPTSGDTDTQYF.

The V and J genes are TRBV27 and TRBJ2-7; D perhaps matches TRBD2 (6 bases). The ends were cut back, 0 bases at V and 3 bases at J, with 9 bases in the middle. CDR1 is MNHEY and CDR2 is SMNVEV in the germline V gene (reference sequence). The length of the CDR3 is 14 residues. This chain's CDR3 is CASSLSWDFYEQYF. CDR3 coding DNA: TGTGCCAGCAGTTTATCTTGGGACTTCTACGAGCAGTACTTC.

About this clone: Different DNA sequences within this sample yield the same CDR3. The chain links TRBV6-5 to TRBJ1-1; possibly TRBD1 for D (5 bases). Trimming pared 2 bases from V and 0 bases from J, leaving 7 bases between. CDR1 is MNHEY, CDR2 SVGAGI, per germline. There are 14 residues in the CDR3. This CDR3 reads CASSYGTVNTEAFF. CDR3 bases: TGTGCCAGCAGTTACGGGACTGTGAACACTGAAGCTTTCTTT.

The chain is built from TRBV19 and TRBJ2-1; 11 nucleotides line up with TRBD2. Germline V lookup: CDR1 LNHDA, CDR2 SQIVND (reference sequence). J gave up 6 bases and V 4 bases, and 5 bases lay outside the gene matches. This CDR3 spans 15 amino acids. The DNA for the CDR3 is TGTGCCAGTAGTACACTAGCGGGAGCGGGCAATGAGCAGTTCTTC. Translating it yields CASSTLAGAGNEQFF. Complete variable domain (other parts from reference TRBV19 and TRBJ2-1): DGGITQSPKYLFRKEGQNVTLSCEQNLNHDAMYWYRQDPGQGLRLIYYSQIVNDFQKGDIAEGYSVSREKKESFPLTVTSAQKNPTAFYLCASSTLAGAGNEQFFGPGTRLTVL.

The count of this clone is one. The V gene is TRBV19, the J gene TRBJ2-7; 7 nucleotides align to TRBD2. The CDR3 runs 14 residues. V was pared by 3 bases and J by 0 bases, with 2 bases of the junction left unmatched. Per the germline V gene, CDR1 is LNHDA and CDR2 is SQIVND (reference sequence). The CDR3 loop is CASSMGGDSYEQYF. CDR3 DNA sequence: TGTGCCAGTAGTATGGGAGGGGACTCCTACGAGCAGTACTTC. Using reference TRBV19 and TRBJ2-7 for the parts outside the CDR3, the full variable domain is DGGITQSPKYLFRKEGQNVTLSCEQNLNHDAMYWYRQDPGQGLRLIYYSQIVNDFQKGDIAEGYSVSREKKESFPLTVTSAQKNPTAFYLCASSMGGDSYEQYFGPGTRLTVT.

This clone was found many times. V is TRBV27 and J is TRBJ1-5, with a possible D match to TRBD1 (6 bases). V dropped 5 bases and J dropped 9 bases, with 26 bases sitting between them. The germline V gene has CDR1 MNHEY and CDR2 SMNVEV (reference sequence). There are 17 residues in the CDR3. Written as DNA, the CDR3 is TGTGCCAGCAGTCCCTTACACTCGGACAGCGGGATTAGGCCCCAGCATTTT. Its translation: CASSPLHSDSGIRPQHF.